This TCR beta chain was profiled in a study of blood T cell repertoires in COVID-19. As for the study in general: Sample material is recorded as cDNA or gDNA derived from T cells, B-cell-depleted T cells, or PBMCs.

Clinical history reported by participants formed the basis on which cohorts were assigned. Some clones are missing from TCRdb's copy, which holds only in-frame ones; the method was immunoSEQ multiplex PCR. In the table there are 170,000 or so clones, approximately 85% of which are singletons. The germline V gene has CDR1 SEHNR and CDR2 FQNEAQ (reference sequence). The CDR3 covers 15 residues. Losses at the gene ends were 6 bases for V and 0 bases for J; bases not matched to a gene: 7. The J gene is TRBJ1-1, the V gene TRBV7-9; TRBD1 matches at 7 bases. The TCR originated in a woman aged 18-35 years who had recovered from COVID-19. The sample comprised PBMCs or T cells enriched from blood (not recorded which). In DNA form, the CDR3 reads TGTGCCAGCAGTTCACCGACAGGGATGAACACTGAAGCTTTCTTT. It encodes CASSSPTGMNTEAFF.